This note documents a single TCR beta chain sequence. Its antigen is still unknown. The germline V gene encodes CDR1 SQVTM and CDR2 ANQGSEA. The CDR3 loop spans 11 amino acids. Trimming took off 5 bases at V and 2 bases at J, with 6 bases between the two ends. This sample is part of a study of shared clonotypes between healthy human individuals. Terminally differentiated effector memory CD45RA+ cells were excluded by CCR7 positive selection of CD45RO-negative cells. Method: immunoSEQ multiplex PCR; TCRdb's copy keeps in-frame clones and lacks some. The sample includes hundreds of thousands of clones, 92% of them seen just once. Study-wide results and limits: Sample collection involved blood only; tissue repertoires are likely different.

The rearrangement uses TRBV29-1 and TRBJ1-1; D not resolved. Sequences were obtained from naive CD8+ T cells sorted from blood. This receptor was identified in a man in his thirties or forties in good health. As DNA, the CDR3 is TGCAGCGTTACAGATAACACTGAAGCTTTCTTT. It encodes CSVTDNTEAFF.